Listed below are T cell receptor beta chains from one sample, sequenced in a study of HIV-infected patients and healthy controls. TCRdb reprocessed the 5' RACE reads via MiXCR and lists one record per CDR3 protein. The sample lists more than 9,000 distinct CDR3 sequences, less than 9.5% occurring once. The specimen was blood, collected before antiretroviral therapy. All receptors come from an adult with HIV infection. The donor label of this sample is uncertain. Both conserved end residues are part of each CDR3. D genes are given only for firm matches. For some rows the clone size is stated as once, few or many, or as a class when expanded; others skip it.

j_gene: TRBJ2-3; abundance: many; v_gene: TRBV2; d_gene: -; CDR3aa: CASTESDTQYF; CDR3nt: TGTGCCAGCACCGAGTCAGATACGCAGTATTTT
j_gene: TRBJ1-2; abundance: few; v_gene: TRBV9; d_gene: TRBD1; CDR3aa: CASSGGQGDYGYTF; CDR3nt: TGTGCCAGCAGCGGAGGACAGGGGGACTATGGCTACACCTTC
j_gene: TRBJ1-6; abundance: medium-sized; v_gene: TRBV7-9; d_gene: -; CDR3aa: CASSFDGSSYNSPLHF; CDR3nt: TGTGCCAGCAGCTTTGATGGGTCCTCCTATAATTCACCCCTCCACTTT
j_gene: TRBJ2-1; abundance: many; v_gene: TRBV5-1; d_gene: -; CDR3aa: CASSLAVGTQYNEQFF; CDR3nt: TGCGCCAGCAGCTTGGCCGTGGGGACGCAATACAATGAGCAGTTCTTC
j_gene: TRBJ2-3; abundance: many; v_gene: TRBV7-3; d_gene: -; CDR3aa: CASSPRSSGLDTQYF; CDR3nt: TGTGCCAGCAGCCCTCGGAGTAGCGGACTAGATACGCAGTATTTT
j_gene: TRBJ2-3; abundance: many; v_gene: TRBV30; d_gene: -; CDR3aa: CAWSVRGALSGDTQYF; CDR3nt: TGTGCCTGGAGTGTACGAGGAGCTCTCTCCGGGGATACGCAGTATTTT
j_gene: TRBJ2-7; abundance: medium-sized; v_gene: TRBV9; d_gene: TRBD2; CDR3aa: CASSEGLAGEDEQYF; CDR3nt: TGTGCCAGCAGCGAAGGACTAGCGGGGGAGGACGAGCAGTACTTC
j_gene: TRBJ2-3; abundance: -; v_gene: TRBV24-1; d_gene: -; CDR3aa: CATSDFADTQYF; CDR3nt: TGTGCCACCAGTGATTTCGCAGATACGCAGTATTTT
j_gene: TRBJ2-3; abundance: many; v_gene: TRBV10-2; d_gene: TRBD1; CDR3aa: CASSDPGQESTDTQYF; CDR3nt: TGCGCCAGCAGTGATCCAGGACAGGAGAGCACAGATACGCAGTATTTT
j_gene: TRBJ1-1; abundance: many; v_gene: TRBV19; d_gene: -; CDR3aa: CASRLFPGGPNTEAFF; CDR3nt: TGTGCCAGTAGACTATTCCCTGGAGGCCCGAACACTGAAGCTTTCTTT
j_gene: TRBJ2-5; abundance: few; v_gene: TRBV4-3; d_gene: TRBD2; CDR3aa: CASSHSGAEETQYF; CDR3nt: TGCGCCAGCAGCCATAGCGGGGCCGAGGAGACCCAGTACTTC
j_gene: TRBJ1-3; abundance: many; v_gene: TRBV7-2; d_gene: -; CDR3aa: CASSLTGSSGNTIYF; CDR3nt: TGTGCCAGCAGCCTTACAGGGAGCTCTGGAAACACCATATATTTT
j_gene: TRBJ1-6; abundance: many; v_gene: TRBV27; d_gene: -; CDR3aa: CASSPYGGLAPLHF; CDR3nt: TGTGCCAGCAGCCCCTACGGGGGGCTAGCACCCCTCCACTTT
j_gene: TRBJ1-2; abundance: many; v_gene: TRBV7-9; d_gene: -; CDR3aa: CASSSPQGYTF; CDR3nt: TGTGCCAGCAGCTCCCCGCAAGGCTACACCTTC
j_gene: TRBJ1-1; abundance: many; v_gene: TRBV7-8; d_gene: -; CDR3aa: CASSLMAWGGEAFF; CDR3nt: TGTGCCAGCAGCTTAATGGCGTGGGGGGGTGAAGCTTTCTTT
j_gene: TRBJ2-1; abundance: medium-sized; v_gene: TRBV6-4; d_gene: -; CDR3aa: CASSLEVLYEQFF; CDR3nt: TGTGCCAGCAGTCTAGAGGTTCTCTATGAGCAGTTCTTC
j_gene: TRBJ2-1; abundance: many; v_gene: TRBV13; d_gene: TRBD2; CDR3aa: CASSSYRTSFHNEQFF; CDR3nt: TGTGCCAGCAGCTCATACAGGACTAGCTTCCACAATGAGCAGTTCTTC
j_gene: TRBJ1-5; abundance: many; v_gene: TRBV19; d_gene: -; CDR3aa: CASSTRQASNQPQHF; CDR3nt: TGTGCCAGTAGTACGAGACAGGCCTCAAATCAGCCCCAGCATTTT
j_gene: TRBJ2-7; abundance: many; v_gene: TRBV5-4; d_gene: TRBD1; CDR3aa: CASSFGTGTYEQYF; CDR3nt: TGTGCCAGCAGCTTTGGGACAGGGACCTACGAGCAGTACTTC
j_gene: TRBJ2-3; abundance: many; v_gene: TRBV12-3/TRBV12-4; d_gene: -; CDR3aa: CASSPGLSDTQYF; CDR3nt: TGTGCCAGCAGTCCCGGACTTTCAGATACGCAGTATTTT
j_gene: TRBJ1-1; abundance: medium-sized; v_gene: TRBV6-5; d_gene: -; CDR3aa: CASTKGSGYTEAFF; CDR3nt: TGTGCCAGCACTAAAGGGTCCGGCTACACTGAAGCTTTCTTT
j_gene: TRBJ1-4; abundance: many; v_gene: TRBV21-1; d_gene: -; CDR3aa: CASSKEGGRGEKLFF; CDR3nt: TGTGCCAGCAGCAAAGAGGGGGGCCGTGGCGAAAAACTGTTTTTT
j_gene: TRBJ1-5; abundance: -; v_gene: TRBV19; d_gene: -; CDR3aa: CASSIINRGGNQPQHF; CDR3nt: TGTGCCAGTAGTATAATTAACCGCGGGGGCAATCAGCCCCAGCATTTT
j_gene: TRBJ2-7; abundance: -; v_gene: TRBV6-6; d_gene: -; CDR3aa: CASSSGTSLGTPSYEQYF; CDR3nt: TGTGCCAGCAGTTCCGGGACAAGCTTGGGAACCCCCTCGTACGAGCAGTACTTC
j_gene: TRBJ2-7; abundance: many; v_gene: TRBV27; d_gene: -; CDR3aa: CASSFDSPYEQYF; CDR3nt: TGTGCCAGCAGTTTCGACAGCCCCTACGAGCAGTACTTC
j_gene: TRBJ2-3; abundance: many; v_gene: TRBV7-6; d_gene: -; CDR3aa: CASSLRATGADTQYF; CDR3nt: TGTGCCAGCAGCTTAAGAGCTACCGGGGCAGATACGCAGTATTTT
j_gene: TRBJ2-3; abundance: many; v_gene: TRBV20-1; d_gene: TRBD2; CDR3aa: CSARVSFTSATDTQYF; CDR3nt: TGCAGTGCTAGAGTTAGCTTTACTAGCGCCACAGATACGCAGTATTTT
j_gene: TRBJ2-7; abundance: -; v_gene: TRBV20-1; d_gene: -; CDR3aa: CSARVGDYEQYF; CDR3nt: TGCAGTGCTAGGGTCGGGGACTACGAGCAGTACTTC
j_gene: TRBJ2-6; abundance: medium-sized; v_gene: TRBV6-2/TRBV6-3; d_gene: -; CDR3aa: CASGRGSGANVLTF; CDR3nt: TGTGCCAGCGGTCGCGGCTCTGGGGCCAACGTCCTGACTTTC
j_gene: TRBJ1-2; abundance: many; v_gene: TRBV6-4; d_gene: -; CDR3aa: CASNPQAGLNYGYTF; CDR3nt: TGTGCCAGCAACCCACAAGCAGGGCTTAACTATGGCTACACCTTC
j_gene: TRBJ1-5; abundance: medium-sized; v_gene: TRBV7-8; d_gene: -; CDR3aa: CASSYDSITGGNQPQHF; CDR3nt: TGTGCCAGCAGCTACGACAGTATCACCGGGGGCAATCAGCCCCAGCATTTT
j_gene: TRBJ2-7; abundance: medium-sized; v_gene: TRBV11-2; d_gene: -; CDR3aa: CASSPHLGQIYEQYF; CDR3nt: TGTGCCAGCAGCCCACACCTTGGACAGATCTACGAGCAGTACTTC
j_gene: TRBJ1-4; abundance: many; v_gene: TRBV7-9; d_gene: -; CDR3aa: CASSLGGAEKLFF; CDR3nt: TGTGCCAGCAGCTTAGGAGGGGCAGAAAAACTGTTTTTT
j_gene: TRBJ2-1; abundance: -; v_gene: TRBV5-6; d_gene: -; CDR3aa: CASSLGFWTNNEQFF; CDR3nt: TGTGCCAGCAGCTTGGGGTTTTGGACAAACAATGAGCAGTTCTTC
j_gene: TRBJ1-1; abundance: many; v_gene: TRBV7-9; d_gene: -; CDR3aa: CASSSSSDDTEAFF; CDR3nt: TGTGCCAGCAGCTCCTCCAGTGACGACACTGAAGCTTTCTTT
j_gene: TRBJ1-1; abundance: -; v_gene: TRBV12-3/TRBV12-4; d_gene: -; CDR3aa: CASSRALGVYNEAFF; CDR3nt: TGTGCCAGCAGCCGGGCCTTGGGGGTTTATAATGAAGCTTTCTTT
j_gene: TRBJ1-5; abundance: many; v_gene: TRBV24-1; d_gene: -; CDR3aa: CATSENGDQPQHF; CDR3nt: TGTGCCACCAGTGAGAACGGCGATCAGCCCCAGCATTTT
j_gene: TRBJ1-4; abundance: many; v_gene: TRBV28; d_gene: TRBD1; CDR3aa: CASTSGGYDEKLFF; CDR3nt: TGTGCCAGCACCTCAGGGGGATACGATGAAAAACTGTTTTTT
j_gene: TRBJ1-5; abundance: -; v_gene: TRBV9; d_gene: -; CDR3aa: CASSALPGQPQHF; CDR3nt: TGTGCCAGCAGCGCCCTCCCAGGCCAGCCCCAGCATTTT
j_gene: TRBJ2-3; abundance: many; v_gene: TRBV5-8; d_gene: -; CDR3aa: CASSSEEVEVGGVTDTQYF; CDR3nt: TGTGCCAGCAGCTCCGAGGAGGTCGAGGTCGGGGGAGTCACAGATACGCAGTATTTT
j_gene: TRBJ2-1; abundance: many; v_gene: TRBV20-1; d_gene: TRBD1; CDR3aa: CSANRDRGRGSNEQFF; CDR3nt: TGCAGTGCTAACCGGGACAGGGGGCGAGGGAGCAATGAGCAGTTCTTC
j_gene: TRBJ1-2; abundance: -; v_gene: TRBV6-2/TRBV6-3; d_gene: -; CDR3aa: CASRKQGGIYGYTF; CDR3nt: TGTGCCAGCAGAAAACAGGGTGGGATCTATGGCTACACCTTC
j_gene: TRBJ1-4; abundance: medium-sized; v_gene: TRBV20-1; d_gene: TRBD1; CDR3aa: CSARDSNNEKLFF; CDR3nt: TGCAGTGCCCGGGACAGCAATAATGAAAAACTGTTTTTT
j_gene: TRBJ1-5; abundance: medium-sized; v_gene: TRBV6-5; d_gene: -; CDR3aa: CASSYSKSQPQHF; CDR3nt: TGTGCCAGCAGTTACTCGAAGTCTCAGCCCCAGCATTTT
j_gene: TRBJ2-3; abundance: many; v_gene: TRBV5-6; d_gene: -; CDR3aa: CASSPGASSSTDTQYF; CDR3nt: TGTGCCAGCAGCCCTGGGGCTAGCAGCAGCACAGATACGCAGTATTTT
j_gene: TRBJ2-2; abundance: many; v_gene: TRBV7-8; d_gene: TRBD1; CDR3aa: CASSLYAGQGAGELFF; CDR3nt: TGTGCCAGCAGCTTGTACGCGGGACAGGGCGCCGGGGAGCTGTTTTTT
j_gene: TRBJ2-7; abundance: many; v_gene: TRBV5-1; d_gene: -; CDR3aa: CASSLDLDYEQYF; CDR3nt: TGCGCCAGCAGCTTGGACCTCGACTACGAGCAGTACTTC
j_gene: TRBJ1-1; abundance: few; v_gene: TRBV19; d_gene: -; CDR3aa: CASAKMEGGGNTEAFF; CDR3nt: TGTGCCAGTGCAAAAATGGAGGGGGGAGGGAACACTGAAGCTTTCTTT
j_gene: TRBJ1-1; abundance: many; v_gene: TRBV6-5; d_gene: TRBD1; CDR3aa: CASAIGTGLDTEAFF; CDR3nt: TGTGCCAGCGCGATTGGGACAGGTCTGGACACTGAAGCTTTCTTT
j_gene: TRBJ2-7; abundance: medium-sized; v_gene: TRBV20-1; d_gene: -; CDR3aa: CSARDPGPWYEQYF; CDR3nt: TGCAGTGCTAGAGATCCGGGGCCGTGGTACGAGCAGTACTTC
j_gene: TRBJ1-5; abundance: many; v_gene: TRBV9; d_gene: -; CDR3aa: CASSVAGGNQPQHF; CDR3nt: TGTGCCAGCAGCGTGGCCGGGGGCAATCAGCCCCAGCATTTT
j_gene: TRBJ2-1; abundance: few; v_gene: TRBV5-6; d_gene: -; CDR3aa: CASSREPGNFRLEQFF; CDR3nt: TGTGCCAGCAGCCGAGAGCCGGGGAATTTCCGCCTTGAGCAGTTCTTC
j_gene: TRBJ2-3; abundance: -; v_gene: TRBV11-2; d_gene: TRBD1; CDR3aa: CASSLGQGADTQYF; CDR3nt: TGTGCCAGCAGCTTAGGGCAGGGGGCAGATACGCAGTATTTT
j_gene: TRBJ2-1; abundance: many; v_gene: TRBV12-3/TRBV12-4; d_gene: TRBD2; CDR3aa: CASSMTSVSSYNEQFF; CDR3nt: TGTGCCAGCAGTATGACTAGCGTAAGCTCCTACAATGAGCAGTTCTTC